This TCR beta chain was captured in a study of CD8 T cells in ankylosing spondylitis. Findings and limits, study-wide: Ankylosing spondylitis blood appeared to be characterized by a TCR beta motif of roughly eight highly homologous variants. From matched ankylosing spondylitis synovial fluid, disease-linked clones were reportedly recovered at significantly enriched levels.

TCRdb itself ran the 5' RACE reads through MiXCR, one entry per CDR3 protein. The sample consists of approximately 540,000 distinct CDR3 sequences, more than 9.5% of them appearing once. Germline V CDR1 and CDR2: DFQATT, SNEGSKA (reference sequence). The CDR3 has 14 amino acids. V lost 5 bases and J lost 2, with 13 bases in between. As for this clonotype: Its target is unknown.

The TCR comes from a male donor with ankylosing spondylitis. The J gene is TRBJ1-5, the V gene TRBV20-1; the D gene is possibly TRBD1 (6 bases). The sequencing input was blood, either unsorted or a sorted T cell fraction (not recorded which). CDR3 nucleotide sequence: TGCAGTGCTGTACAGGGTTCTGGCAATCAGCCCCAGCATTTT. Translated, it gives CSAVQGSGNQPQHF.